Listed below are T cell receptor beta chains from one sample, sequenced in a study of blood T cell repertoires in COVID-19. TCRdb's table, derived via immunoSEQ multiplex PCR, lists solely in-frame clones and lacks some. The sample consists of fewer than 200,000 clones, about 83% of them appearing once. Sequencing input: peripheral blood. Every receptor here comes from a man in his sixties with acute or convalescent COVID-19. Both conserved end residues are part of each CDR3. D genes are given only for firm matches. The size of a clone is reported for some rows only, either as once, few or many, or as a class for expanded clones.

V gene: TRBV6-5; D gene: -; clone size: -; J gene: TRBJ2-3; CDR3 protein: CASSKTGSTDTQYF; CDR3 DNA: TGTGCCAGCAGTAAGACAGGAAGCACAGATACGCAGTATTTT
V gene: TRBV27; D gene: -; clone size: few; J gene: TRBJ1-2; CDR3 protein: CASSFDSNYGYTF; CDR3 DNA: TGTGCCAGCAGTTTCGACAGCAACTATGGCTACACCTTC
V gene: TRBV7-7; D gene: -; clone size: -; J gene: TRBJ2-5; CDR3 protein: CASSRGEGETQYF; CDR3 DNA: TGTGCTAGCAGCCGCGGGGAAGGGGAGACCCAGTACTTC
V gene: TRBV11-2; D gene: -; clone size: -; J gene: TRBJ1-3; CDR3 protein: CASSLSRDTGNTIYF; CDR3 DNA: TGTGCCAGCAGCCTTTCCCGGGACACTGGAAACACCATATATTTT
V gene: TRBV7-9; D gene: TRBD1; clone size: -; J gene: TRBJ2-3; CDR3 protein: CASSPTGASTDTQYF; CDR3 DNA: TGTGCCAGCAGCCCGACAGGGGCCAGCACAGATACGCAGTATTTT
V gene: TRBV19; D gene: -; clone size: once; J gene: TRBJ1-5; CDR3 protein: CASSYRESNQPQHF; CDR3 DNA: TGTGCCAGTAGCTACAGGGAGAGCAATCAGCCCCAGCATTTT
V gene: TRBV2; D gene: -; clone size: -; J gene: TRBJ2-4; CDR3 protein: CASSEAIAKNIQYF; CDR3 DNA: TGTGCCAGCAGTGAAGCCATAGCCAAAAACATTCAGTACTTC
V gene: TRBV21-1; D gene: -; clone size: once; J gene: TRBJ1-5; CDR3 protein: CASSKARWTGERSNQPQHF; CDR3 DNA: TGTGCCAGCAGCAAAGCGCGGTGGACAGGGGAACGGAGCAATCAGCCCCAGCATTTT
V gene: TRBV5-1; D gene: TRBD2; clone size: -; J gene: TRBJ2-7; CDR3 protein: CASMQGGSYEQYF; CDR3 DNA: TGCGCCAGCATGCAGGGAGGGTCCTACGAGCAGTACTTC
V gene: TRBV5-1; D gene: TRBD1; clone size: -; J gene: TRBJ1-2; CDR3 protein: CASTGRQGYGYTF; CDR3 DNA: TGCGCCAGCACTGGCCGACAGGGGTATGGCTACACCTTC
V gene: TRBV30; D gene: -; clone size: -; J gene: TRBJ1-1; CDR3 protein: CAWSAHSTEAFF; CDR3 DNA: TGTGCCTGGAGTGCCCACTCCACTGAAGCTTTCTTT
V gene: TRBV30; D gene: -; clone size: -; J gene: TRBJ1-5; CDR3 protein: CAWSGPNQPQHF; CDR3 DNA: TGTGCCTGGAGTGGGCCCAATCAGCCCCAGCATTTT
V gene: TRBV4-1; D gene: -; clone size: -; J gene: TRBJ1-6; CDR3 protein: CASSQDNRWNSPLHF; CDR3 DNA: TGCGCCAGCAGCCAAGATAACAGGTGGAATTCACCCCTCCACTTT
V gene: TRBV29-1; D gene: TRBD1; clone size: -; J gene: TRBJ2-1; CDR3 protein: CSVVGQGAYNEQFF; CDR3 DNA: TGCAGCGTTGTTGGACAGGGGGCTTATAATGAGCAGTTCTTC
V gene: TRBV15; D gene: TRBD2; clone size: -; J gene: TRBJ2-7; CDR3 protein: CATSRGGSSYEQYF; CDR3 DNA: TGTGCCACCAGCAGGGGGGGGTCCTCCTACGAGCAGTACTTC
V gene: TRBV19; D gene: TRBD1; clone size: -; J gene: TRBJ1-5; CDR3 protein: CASARTGSNQPQHF; CDR3 DNA: TGTGCCAGTGCACGGACAGGAAGCAATCAGCCCCAGCATTTT
V gene: TRBV3-1/TRBV3-2; D gene: -; clone size: once; J gene: TRBJ2-1; CDR3 protein: CASSQEARQNNEQFF; CDR3 DNA: TGTGCCAGCAGCCAAGAAGCGCGACAGAACAATGAGCAGTTCTTC
V gene: TRBV5-6; D gene: TRBD1; clone size: -; J gene: TRBJ2-5; CDR3 protein: CASSRTGQETQYF; CDR3 DNA: TGTGCCAGCAGCCGGACAGGGCAAGAGACCCAGTACTTC
V gene: TRBV6-2/TRBV6-3; D gene: TRBD1; clone size: -; J gene: TRBJ1-6; CDR3 protein: CASSQGQGYNSPLHF; CDR3 DNA: TGTGCCAGCAGTCAAGGACAGGGATATAATTCACCCCTCCACTTT
V gene: TRBV9; D gene: TRBD2; clone size: -; J gene: TRBJ2-7; CDR3 protein: CASSPGLAGTYEQYF; CDR3 DNA: TGTGCCAGCAGCCCCGGACTAGCGGGGACCTACGAGCAGTACTTC
V gene: TRBV4-1; D gene: TRBD2; clone size: many; J gene: TRBJ2-5; CDR3 protein: CASSQGLAGGGETQYF; CDR3 DNA: TGCGCCAGCAGCCAAGGACTAGCGGGGGGAGGGGAGACCCAGTACTTC
V gene: TRBV30; D gene: TRBD1; clone size: -; J gene: TRBJ2-3; CDR3 protein: CAWSGQGLSTDTQYF; CDR3 DNA: TGTGCCTGGAGTGGACAGGGCCTTAGCACAGATACGCAGTATTTT
V gene: TRBV7-2; D gene: -; clone size: -; J gene: TRBJ2-1; CDR3 protein: CASSTGTFYNEQFF; CDR3 DNA: TGTGCCAGCAGCACTGGGACTTTCTACAATGAGCAGTTCTTC
V gene: TRBV5-6; D gene: TRBD1; clone size: -; J gene: TRBJ2-2; CDR3 protein: CASTFYGTGYTGELFF; CDR3 DNA: TGTGCCAGCACCTTTTATGGGACAGGCTATACCGGGGAGCTGTTTTTT
V gene: TRBV7-2; D gene: -; clone size: -; J gene: TRBJ1-3; CDR3 protein: CASSLGSQPGAGNTIYF; CDR3 DNA: TGTGCCAGCAGCTTAGGCTCACAGCCGGGAGCTGGAAACACCATATATTTT
V gene: TRBV7-6; D gene: TRBD1; clone size: few; J gene: TRBJ1-2; CDR3 protein: CASSPGGTGGVHGYTF; CDR3 DNA: TGTGCCAGCAGCCCGGGGGGGACAGGGGGAGTACATGGCTACACCTTC
V gene: TRBV5-1; D gene: -; clone size: -; J gene: TRBJ2-7; CDR3 protein: CASSLEPIPTYEQYF; CDR3 DNA: TGCGCCAGCAGCTTGGAACCGATCCCTACCTACGAGCAGTACTTC
V gene: TRBV29-1; D gene: TRBD2; clone size: -; J gene: TRBJ2-4; CDR3 protein: CSVEGAGGRANIQYF; CDR3 DNA: TGCAGCGTTGAAGGAGCGGGGGGGCGGGCAAACATTCAGTACTTC
V gene: TRBV5-4; D gene: TRBD1; clone size: -; J gene: TRBJ2-7; CDR3 protein: CASSLSGGDEQYF; CDR3 DNA: TGTGCCAGCAGCTTGTCAGGGGGCGACGAGCAGTACTTC
V gene: TRBV9; D gene: TRBD1; clone size: -; J gene: TRBJ1-2; CDR3 protein: CASSRLRDRGSPSYGYTF; CDR3 DNA: TGTGCCAGCAGCCGGCTCCGGGACAGGGGCTCCCCATCCTATGGCTACACCTTC
V gene: TRBV6-5; D gene: -; clone size: -; J gene: TRBJ2-1; CDR3 protein: CASSYEGESSYNEQFF; CDR3 DNA: TGTGCCAGCAGTTACGAGGGGGAGAGCTCCTACAATGAGCAGTTCTTC
V gene: TRBV10-1; D gene: TRBD2; clone size: -; J gene: TRBJ2-7; CDR3 protein: CASSGRGEDEQYF; CDR3 DNA: TGCGCCAGCAGTGGACGGGGGGAAGACGAGCAGTACTTC
V gene: TRBV2; D gene: TRBD1; clone size: once; J gene: TRBJ1-1; CDR3 protein: CASSPFSTGVNTEAFF; CDR3 DNA: TGTGCCAGCAGCCCCTTTTCGACAGGGGTGAACACTGAAGCTTTCTTT
V gene: TRBV6-5; D gene: TRBD1; clone size: once; J gene: TRBJ2-7; CDR3 protein: CASSSPMDRGYEQYF; CDR3 DNA: TGTGCCAGCAGTTCCCCCATGGACAGGGGCTACGAGCAGTACTTC
V gene: TRBV4-1; D gene: -; clone size: -; J gene: TRBJ2-1; CDR3 protein: CASSQDLEGNEQFF; CDR3 DNA: TGCGCCAGCAGCCAAGATCTCGAGGGCAATGAGCAGTTCTTC
V gene: TRBV7-2; D gene: TRBD1; clone size: few; J gene: TRBJ2-3; CDR3 protein: CASSLVGDRGLGTYTQYF; CDR3 DNA: TGTGCCAGCAGCTTAGTTGGGGACAGGGGGCTTGGGACTTATACGCAGTATTTT
V gene: TRBV14; D gene: TRBD1; clone size: -; J gene: TRBJ2-5; CDR3 protein: CASKQGATETQYF; CDR3 DNA: TGTGCCAGCAAACAGGGGGCAACAGAGACCCAGTACTTC
V gene: TRBV27; D gene: -; clone size: -; J gene: TRBJ1-6; CDR3 protein: CASSFSGQGNSPLHF; CDR3 DNA: TGTGCCAGCAGTTTTTCAGGGCAAGGTAATTCACCCCTCCACTTT
V gene: TRBV6-5; D gene: -; clone size: few; J gene: TRBJ1-3; CDR3 protein: CASSPAVSSGNTIYF; CDR3 DNA: TGTGCCAGCAGCCCCGCCGTGAGCTCTGGAAACACCATATATTTT
V gene: TRBV9; D gene: -; clone size: once; J gene: TRBJ1-1; CDR3 protein: CASSVGAGYTEAFF; CDR3 DNA: TGTGCCAGCAGCGTAGGCGCAGGTTATACTGAAGCTTTCTTT
V gene: TRBV7-2; D gene: -; clone size: -; J gene: TRBJ1-2; CDR3 protein: CASSFLGGRNYGYTF; CDR3 DNA: TGTGCCAGCAGCTTTCTTGGGGGGAGGAACTATGGCTACACCTTC
V gene: TRBV5-5; D gene: -; clone size: -; J gene: TRBJ1-1; CDR3 protein: CASSLGWGEPEAFF; CDR3 DNA: TGTGCCAGCAGCTTGGGGTGGGGGGAGCCTGAAGCTTTCTTT
V gene: TRBV6-5; D gene: -; clone size: once; J gene: TRBJ2-7; CDR3 protein: CASSVDRSSYEQYF; CDR3 DNA: TGTGCCAGCAGCGTCGACCGGAGCTCCTACGAGCAGTACTTC
V gene: TRBV12-3/TRBV12-4; D gene: -; clone size: -; J gene: TRBJ2-5; CDR3 protein: CASTRDTQETQYF; CDR3 DNA: TGTGCCAGCACCCGGGACACCCAAGAGACCCAGTACTTC
V gene: TRBV5-6; D gene: TRBD1; clone size: -; J gene: TRBJ2-3; CDR3 protein: CASSYKTGADTQYF; CDR3 DNA: TGTGCCAGCAGCTATAAAACAGGGGCAGATACGCAGTATTTT
V gene: TRBV4-1; D gene: -; clone size: many; J gene: TRBJ2-7; CDR3 protein: CASSSQDGSSYEQYF; CDR3 DNA: TGCGCCAGCAGCTCACAGGACGGAAGCTCCTACGAGCAGTACTTC
V gene: TRBV19; D gene: -; clone size: -; J gene: TRBJ1-1; CDR3 protein: CASSITGRLNTEAFF; CDR3 DNA: TGTGCCAGTAGTATAACAGGGAGACTGAACACTGAAGCTTTCTTT
V gene: TRBV6-5; D gene: TRBD1; clone size: few; J gene: TRBJ1-1; CDR3 protein: CASSYSRDRDFEAFF; CDR3 DNA: TGTGCCAGCAGTTACTCGAGGGACAGGGATTTTGAAGCTTTCTTT
V gene: TRBV5-1; D gene: -; clone size: once; J gene: TRBJ2-1; CDR3 protein: CASSLARYNEQFF; CDR3 DNA: TGCGCCAGCAGCTTGGCTAGGTACAATGAGCAGTTCTTC
V gene: TRBV19; D gene: -; clone size: few; J gene: TRBJ2-5; CDR3 protein: CASSHGGAAGETQYF; CDR3 DNA: TGTGCCAGTAGTCATGGGGGGGCTGCTGGGGAGACCCAGTACTTC
V gene: TRBV5-1; D gene: TRBD1; clone size: few; J gene: TRBJ1-1; CDR3 protein: CASSFRGLNTEAFF; CDR3 DNA: TGCGCCAGCAGCTTCAGGGGGCTAAACACTGAAGCTTTCTTT
V gene: TRBV7-3; D gene: TRBD1; clone size: few; J gene: TRBJ1-6; CDR3 protein: CASSKTGQGNSPLHF; CDR3 DNA: TGTGCCAGCAGCAAAACGGGACAGGGGAATTCACCCCTCCACTTT
V gene: TRBV28; D gene: TRBD1; clone size: -; J gene: TRBJ1-6; CDR3 protein: CASSSQDRDGSPLHF; CDR3 DNA: TGTGCCAGCAGTTCCCAGGACAGGGACGGGTCACCCCTCCACTTT